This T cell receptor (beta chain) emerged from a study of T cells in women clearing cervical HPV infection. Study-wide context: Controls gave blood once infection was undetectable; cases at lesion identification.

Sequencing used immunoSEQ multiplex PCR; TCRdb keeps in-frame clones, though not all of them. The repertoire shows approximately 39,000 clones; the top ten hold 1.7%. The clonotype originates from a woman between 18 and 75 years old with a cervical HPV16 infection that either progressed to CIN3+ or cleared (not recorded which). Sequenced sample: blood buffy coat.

The CDR3 loop reads CASSLNLGPLAGELFF. The sequenced part of the CDR3 DNA is TGTGCCAGCAGTTTAAATTTGGGGCCGCTCGCCGGGGAG. The rearrangement uses TRBV12-3 or TRBV12-4 and TRBJ2-2; maybe TRBD1 (5 bases). The observed sequence ends 3 residues before the CDR3 terminus, with the missing tail filled in from the germline J gene. The germline V and J ends were trimmed by 2 bases and 6 bases, with 16 bases remaining between them. The CDR3 loop spans 16 amino acids.